This T cell receptor beta chain was captured in a study of beta chain features in type 1 diabetes. General study results and limits: Whatever favoring of shorter templates PCR might show would apply equally to patients and controls. Patients with type 1 diabetes carried fewer insertions and had more deletions at their VDJ junctions.

The sequenced template was cDNA made from the entire isolated RNA. Repertoires were generated with immunoSEQ multiplex PCR, while TCRdb's copy carries only in-frame clones and drops some. The repertoire includes roughly 400,000 clones, over 12% of them detected once, and roughly 0.019% sits in the top ten. The germline CDR1 and CDR2 sequences are KGHSH and LQKENI. Trimming cost V 6 bases and J 5 bases; bases outside gene matches: 10. The CDR3 has 15 amino acids. A CD45RO/CCR7/CD25/CD127/CD95/CD27 panel sorted naive, central memory, regulatory and stem cell-like memory CD4+ cells. The authors obtained over 95% purity in all sorted populations. This clone has more than one count but fewer than ten. The antigen is undetermined.

Sequenced input: naive CD4+ T cells from blood. The chain uses TRBV18 and TRBJ2-1, with 7 bases aligning to TRBD1. The TCR originated in a woman under 30 in good health. The CDR3 DNA follows: TGTGCCAGCTCGCCGGACAGGTTGTGGGACAATGAGCAGTTCTTC. Translated: CASSPDRLWDNEQFF.